This TCR beta chain appears in the sequencing data of a study of T cell repertoires in cytomegalovirus infection. Study overall: Public TCR beta signatures indicated both CMV infection and matching HLA type.

V shed 5 bases and J shed 2 bases, with 8 bases lying between them. The CDR3 has 13 residues. Germline values: CDR1 SGHTA, CDR2 FQGNSA. Concerning this clonotype: Its antigen is still unknown.

From the reads, TCRdb called clonotypes with MiXCR, one entry per CDR3 protein. The table shows roughly 46,000 distinct CDR3 sequences, with about a fifth occurring only once. Study-wide findings and caveats: Identification of carriers of CMV plus the relevant HLA was achieved through cumulative public TCR beta family frequency.

The clonotype originates from a human donor in good health (CMV status not recorded). Some clones in this sample may be carry-over from other donors' samples. This sample comprised CD8+ T cells from cultured PBMCs, obtained from culture after CMV antigen stimulation. The chain is built from TRBV7-2 and TRBJ2-3; D is perhaps TRBD1 or TRBD2 (5 bases each). In nucleotides, the CDR3 is TGTGCCAGCAGCCGGGGCTACACAGATACGCAGTATTTT. Translating gives CASSRGYTDTQYF.